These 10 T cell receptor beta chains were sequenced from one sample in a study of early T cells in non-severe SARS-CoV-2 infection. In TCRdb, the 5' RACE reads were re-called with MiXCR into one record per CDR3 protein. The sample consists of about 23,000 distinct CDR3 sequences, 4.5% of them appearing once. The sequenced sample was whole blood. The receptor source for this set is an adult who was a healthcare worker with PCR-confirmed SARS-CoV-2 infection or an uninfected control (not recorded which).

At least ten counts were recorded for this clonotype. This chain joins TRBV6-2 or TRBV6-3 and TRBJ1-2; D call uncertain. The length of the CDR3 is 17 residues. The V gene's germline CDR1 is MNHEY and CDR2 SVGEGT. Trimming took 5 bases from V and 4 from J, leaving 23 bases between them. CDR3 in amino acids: CASSRLPTAPSPYGYTF. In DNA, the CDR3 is TGTGCCAGCAGTCGACTTCCAACAGCCCCGTCTCCCTATGGCTACACCTTC.

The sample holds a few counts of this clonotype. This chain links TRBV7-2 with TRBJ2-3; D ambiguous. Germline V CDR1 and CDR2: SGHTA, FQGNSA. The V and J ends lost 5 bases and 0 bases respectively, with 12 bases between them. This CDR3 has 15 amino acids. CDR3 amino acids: CASSPRVRSTDTQYF. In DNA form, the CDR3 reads TGTGCCAGCAGCCCTCGGGTCCGTAGCACAGATACGCAGTATTTT.

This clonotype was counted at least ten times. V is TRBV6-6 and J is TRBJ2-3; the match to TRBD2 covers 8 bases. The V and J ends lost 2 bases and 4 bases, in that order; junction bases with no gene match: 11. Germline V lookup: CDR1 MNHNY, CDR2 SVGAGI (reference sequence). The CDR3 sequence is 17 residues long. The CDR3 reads CASSYRNRGGSSDTQYF. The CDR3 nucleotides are TGTGCCAGCAGTTACAGAAACCGGGGGGGCTCCTCAGATACGCAGTATTTT.

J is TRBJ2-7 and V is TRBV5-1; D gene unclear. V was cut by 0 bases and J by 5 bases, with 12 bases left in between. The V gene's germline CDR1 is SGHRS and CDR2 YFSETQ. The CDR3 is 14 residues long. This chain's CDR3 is CASSLDGRSDEQYF. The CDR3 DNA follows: TGCGCCAGCAGCTTGGACGGCAGGTCTGACGAGCAGTACTTC.

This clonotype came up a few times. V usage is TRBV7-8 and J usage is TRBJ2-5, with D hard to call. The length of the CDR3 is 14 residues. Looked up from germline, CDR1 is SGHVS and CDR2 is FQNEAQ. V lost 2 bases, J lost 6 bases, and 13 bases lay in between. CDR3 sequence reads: CASSLLFQKQTQYF. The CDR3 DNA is TGTGCCAGCAGCTTATTATTCCAGAAACAGACCCAGTACTTC.

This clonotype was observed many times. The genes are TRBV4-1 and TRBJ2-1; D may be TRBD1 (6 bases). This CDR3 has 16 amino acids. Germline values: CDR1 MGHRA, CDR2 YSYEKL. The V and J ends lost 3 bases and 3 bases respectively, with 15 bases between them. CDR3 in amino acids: CASSQGVSGDYNEQFF. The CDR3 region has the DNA TGCGCCAGCAGCCAGGGGGTGTCAGGGGACTACAATGAGCAGTTCTTC.

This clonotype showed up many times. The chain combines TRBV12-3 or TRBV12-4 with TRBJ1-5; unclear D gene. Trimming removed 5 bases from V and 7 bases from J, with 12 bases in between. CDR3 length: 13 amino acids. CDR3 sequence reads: CASSAPGGQPQHF. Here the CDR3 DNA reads TGTGCCAGCAGTGCGCCGGGCGGACAGCCCCAGCATTTT.

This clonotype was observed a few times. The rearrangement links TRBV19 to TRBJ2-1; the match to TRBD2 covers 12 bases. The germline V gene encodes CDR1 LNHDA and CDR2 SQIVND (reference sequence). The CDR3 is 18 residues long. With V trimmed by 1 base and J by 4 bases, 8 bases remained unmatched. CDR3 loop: CASSIASGGATIYNEQFF. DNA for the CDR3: TGTGCCAGTAGTATAGCTAGCGGGGGGGCCACAATATACAATGAGCAGTTCTTC.

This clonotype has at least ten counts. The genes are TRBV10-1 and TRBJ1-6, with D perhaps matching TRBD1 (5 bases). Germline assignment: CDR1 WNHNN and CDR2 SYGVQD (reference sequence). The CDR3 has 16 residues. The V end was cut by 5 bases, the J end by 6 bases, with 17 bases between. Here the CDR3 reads CASSNRDEPPNSPLHF. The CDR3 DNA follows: TGCGCCAGCAGTAACCGGGACGAACCCCCTAATTCACCCCTCCACTTT.

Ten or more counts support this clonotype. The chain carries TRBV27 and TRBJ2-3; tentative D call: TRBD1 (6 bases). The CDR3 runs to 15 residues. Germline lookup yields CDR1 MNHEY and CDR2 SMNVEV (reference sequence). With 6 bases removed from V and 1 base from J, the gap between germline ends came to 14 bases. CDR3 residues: CASSPPPGGTDTQYF. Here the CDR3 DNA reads TGTGCCAGCAGCCCACCGCCAGGGGGCACAGATACGCAGTATTTT.